Following are 19 T cell receptor beta chains from one sample sequenced in a study of cytomegalovirus exposure and HLA in healthy donors. Researchers ran the PCR with 60 Vbeta and 13 Jbeta primers. Produced via immunoSEQ multiplex PCR; TCRdb's table is partial and in-frame only. Of tens of thousands of clones listed, roughly 75% are singletons. The sequenced sample was PBMCs. These receptors all come from a male donor in good health and CMV-seronegative.

The genes are TRBV11-2 and TRBJ2-2; TRBD2 matches at 9 bases. The CDR3 is 15 residues long. The germline gives CDR1 SGHAT, CDR2 FQNNGV. The V and J ends lost 5 bases and 3 bases, in that order; junction bases with no gene match: 4. Here the CDR3 DNA reads TGTGCCAGCAGCCGTCTAGCGGGATACACCGGGGAGCTGTTTTTT. It codes for CASSRLAGYTGELFF.

V gene TRBV7-9 combines with J gene TRBJ2-3; TRBD2 matches at 13 bases. Germline CDR1 is SEHNR and CDR2 is FQNEAQ (reference sequence). Unmatched junction bases numbered 16, after V lost 3 bases and J lost 7 bases. The CDR3 extends over 19 amino acids. The CDR3 sequence is CASSLGARTSGSPRNTQYF. The CDR3 nucleotides read TGTGCCAGCAGCTTGGGGGCCAGGACTAGCGGGAGCCCCCGAAATACGCAGTATTTT.

The table lists this clone with a few counts. The rearrangement joins TRBV6-5 to TRBJ1-1, with D possibly being TRBD1 (5 bases). CDR1 and CDR2 (germline): MNHEY, SVGAGI. Between the trimmed V and J ends, which lost 7 bases and 9 bases, there was a span of 21 bases. This CDR3 has 14 amino acids. CDR3 in amino acids: CASISTRRGTKAFF. The CDR3 DNA follows: TGTGCCAGCATCTCGACCCGGAGGGGAACTAAAGCTTTCTTT.

The chain has TRBV11-2 and TRBJ2-1; 11 nucleotides align to TRBD2. The germline V gene encodes CDR1 SGHAT and CDR2 FQNNGV. J was trimmed by 5 bases and V by 1 base; bases with no gene match: 1. This CDR3 region has 15 residues. The CDR3 sequence is CASSLGLAGHNEQFF. The CDR3 nucleotides read TGTGCCAGCAGCTTAGGACTAGCGGGACACAATGAGCAGTTCTTC.

The chain uses TRBV30 and TRBJ1-5, with TRBD1 matching 7 bases. Germline loops: CDR1 GTSNPN, CDR2 SVGIG (reference sequence). The CDR3 is made up of 14 amino acids. With 1 base clipped from V and 2 bases from J, the junction kept 2 bases outside the gene matches. This CDR3 is CAWSGGQGNQPQHF. The CDR3 nucleotides read TGTGCCTGGAGTGGTGGACAGGGCAATCAGCCCCAGCATTTT.

In DNA form, the CDR3 reads TGTGCCAGCTCACCCCTGCGGGGACCCTACGAGCAGTACTTC. Amino acids: CASSPLRGPYEQYF. The rearrangement joins TRBV18 to TRBJ2-7; TRBD2 is a possible D gene (6 bases). The germline V gene encodes CDR1 KGHSH and CDR2 LQKENI. This CDR3 contains 14 residues. V lost 3 bases to trimming and J lost 2 bases, with 11 bases between them.

The genes are TRBV5-1 and TRBJ1-1; D ambiguous. The CDR3 covers 15 residues. Trimming removed 2 bases at V and 1 base at J, with 12 bases between. Germline lookup yields CDR1 SGHRS and CDR2 YFSETQ. CDR3 in DNA: TGCGCCAGCAGCTTATTCGGGAGGACGAACACTGAAGCTTTCTTT. Its protein product is CASSLFGRTNTEAFF.

The chain employs TRBV6-6 and TRBJ1-4, with no clear D. Trimming removed 4 bases at V and 0 bases at J, with 9 bases between. The CDR3 runs to 15 residues. Germline loops: CDR1 MNHNY, CDR2 SVGAGI (reference sequence). CDR3 DNA: TGTGCCAGCAGTTTCCGGGGATCAACTAATGAAAAACTGTTTTTT. It encodes CASSFRGSTNEKLFF.

This clone was detected only once. The rearrangement links TRBV18 to TRBJ1-5, with TRBD1 identical over 8 bases. The ends lost 4 bases at V and 6 bases at J; junction bases unmatched: 5. CDR3 length: 14 residues. CDR1 and CDR2 from the germline V gene are KGHSH and LQKENI. The CDR3 DNA is TGTGCCAGCTCACAGGACAGGGAAAGTCAGCCCCAGCATTTT. Residues: CASSQDRESQPQHF.

The chain joins TRBV29-1 to TRBJ2-5; D call uncertain. CDR1 is SQVTM, CDR2 ANQGSEA, per germline. V lost 4 bases and J 5 bases, leaving 11 bases between the germline ends. CDR3 length equals 12 residues. The CDR3 protein is CSVGSSRETQYF. CDR3 nucleotides: TGCAGCGTTGGGAGTAGTCGGGAGACCCAGTACTTC.

The genes are TRBV7-3 and TRBJ2-3; D unclear. This CDR3 has 15 residues. The germline V gene encodes CDR1 SGHTA and CDR2 FQGTGA. V lost 3 bases, J lost 0 bases, and 10 bases lay in between. The CDR3, as DNA: TGTGCCAGCAGCTTCACGGCTAGAAGCACAGATACGCAGTATTTT. Amino acids: CASSFTARSTDTQYF.

The rearrangement joins TRBV27 to TRBJ2-7; 7 bases agree with TRBD1. V shed 5 bases, J shed 6 bases, and the junction held 13 bases outside the gene matches. Per the germline V gene, CDR1 is MNHEY and CDR2 is SMNVEV (reference sequence). This CDR3 has 15 residues. The CDR3 DNA follows: TGTGCCAGCAGTCTGACCGGGACAGCCTATGGCGAGCAGTACTTC. It encodes CASSLTGTAYGEQYF.

The chain is built from TRBV6-1 and TRBJ1-2; possibly TRBD1 for D (5 bases). CDR1 and CDR2 from the germline V gene are MNHNS and SASEGT. With 4 bases removed from V and 4 bases from J, the gap between germline ends came to 16 bases. The CDR3 totals 15 residues. The CDR3 DNA reads TGTGCCAGCAGTGGTCCGGGAGGGGCTGGCTATGGCTACACCTTC. Translation: CASSGPGGAGYGYTF.

This chain connects TRBV5-1 to TRBJ2-1; 10 bases are shared with TRBD2. With 1 base clipped from V and 4 bases from J, the junction kept 2 bases outside the gene matches. The CDR3 loop spans 15 amino acids. The germline V gene has CDR1 SGHRS and CDR2 YFSETQ. CDR3 DNA: TGCGCCAGCAGCTTGTCTAGCGGGGGTTACAATGAGCAGTTCTTC. Its protein is CASSLSSGGYNEQFF.

The V and J genes are TRBV6-1 and TRBJ1-4, with D hard to call. Germline CDR1 is MNHNS and CDR2 is SASEGT. Trimming left V 7 bases short and J 0 bases short, with 9 bases between. The length of the CDR3 is 14 residues. CDR3 sequence (DNA): TGTGCCAGCACCCCAGGATCAACTAATGAAAAACTGTTTTTT. Its translation: CASTPGSTNEKLFF.

The chain combines TRBV7-9 with TRBJ2-5, with TRBD1 matching 8 bases. V shed 1 base, J shed 5 bases, and the junction held 6 bases outside the gene matches. The CDR3 runs to 15 residues. The germline V gene has CDR1 SEHNR and CDR2 FQNEAQ (reference sequence). In DNA, the CDR3 is TGTGCCAGCAGCTTAGTTTCAGGGGGCGCGGAGACCCAGTACTTC. Translation: CASSLVSGGAETQYF.

The chain is built from TRBV2 and TRBJ2-3; weak D call: TRBD2 (5 bases). This CDR3 is 12 amino acids long. V lost 6 bases and J lost 4, with 8 bases in between. CDR1 is SNHLY, CDR2 FYNNEI, per germline. The CDR3 protein is CASREASDTQYF. The DNA for the CDR3 is TGTGCCAGCAGGGAGGCCTCAGATACGCAGTATTTT.

The genes are TRBV27 and TRBJ2-3; 12 nucleotides agree with TRBD2. The ends lost 3 bases at V and 9 bases at J; junction bases unmatched: 16. Germline-derived CDR1 and CDR2 are MNHEY and SMNVEV (reference sequence). The CDR3 sequence is 18 residues long. In DNA form, the CDR3 reads TGTGCCAGCAGTTTCCACTATCCCCGGACTAGCGGGATGGGGACGCAGTATTTT. Amino acids: CASSFHYPRTSGMGTQYF.

The chain joins TRBV10-3 to TRBJ1-2, with no clear D. V lost 3 bases, J lost 2 bases, and 10 bases lay in between. CDR3 length: 14 amino acids. Germline CDR1 ENHRY, CDR2 SYGVKD. The CDR3 nucleotides are TGTGCCATCAGTGAAGATGAGTACAACTATGGCTACACCTTC. Translated, it gives CAISEDEYNYGYTF.